This T cell receptor (beta chain) appears in the sequencing data of a study of blood T cell repertoires in COVID-19. This clone was observed a single time. Sequencing was performed with immunoSEQ multiplex PCR; in TCRdb, only in-frame clones are kept and a portion is missing. The repertoire holds 200,000 to 300,000 clones, with 88% as singletons. Cohort placement rested on clinical history that participants reported themselves. This CDR3 has 14 amino acids. Per the germline V gene, CDR1 is ENHRY and CDR2 is SYGVKD. Unmatched junction bases numbered 8, after V lost 10 bases and J lost 1 base. The sequenced sample was PBMCs or T cells enriched from blood (not recorded which). This TCR was recovered from a middle-aged woman with acute COVID-19. V usage is TRBV10-3 and J usage is TRBJ2-7; 9 bases map to TRBD2. CDR3 in DNA: TGTGCCACAGGAGCGGGAGGTGGGTCCTACGAGCAGTACTTC. Translating gives CATGAGGGSYEQYF.